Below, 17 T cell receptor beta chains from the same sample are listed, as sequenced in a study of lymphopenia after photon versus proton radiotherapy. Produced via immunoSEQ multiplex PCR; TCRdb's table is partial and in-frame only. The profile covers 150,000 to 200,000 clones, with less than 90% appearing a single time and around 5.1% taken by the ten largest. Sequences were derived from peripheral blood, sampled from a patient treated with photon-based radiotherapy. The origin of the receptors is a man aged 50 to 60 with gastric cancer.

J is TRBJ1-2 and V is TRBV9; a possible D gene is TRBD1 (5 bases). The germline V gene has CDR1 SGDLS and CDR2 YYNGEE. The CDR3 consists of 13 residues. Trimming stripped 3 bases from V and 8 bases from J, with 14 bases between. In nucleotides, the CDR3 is TGTGCCAGCAGCGCCGGGACCCTCCCAGGCTACACCTTC. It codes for CASSAGTLPGYTF.

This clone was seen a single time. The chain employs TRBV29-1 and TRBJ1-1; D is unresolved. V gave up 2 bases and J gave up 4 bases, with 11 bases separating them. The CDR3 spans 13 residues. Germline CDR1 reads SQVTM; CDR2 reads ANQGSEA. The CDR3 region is CSVERAEGTEAFF. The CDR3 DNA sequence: TGCAGCGTTGAAAGGGCAGAGGGCACTGAAGCTTTCTTT.

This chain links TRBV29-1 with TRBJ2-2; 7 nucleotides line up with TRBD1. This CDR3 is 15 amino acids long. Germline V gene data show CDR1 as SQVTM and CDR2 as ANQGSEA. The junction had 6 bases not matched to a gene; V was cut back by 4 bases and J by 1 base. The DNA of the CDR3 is TGCAGCGTTGCCATGGACAGGCAGAACACCGGGGAGCTGTTTTTT. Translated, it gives CSVAMDRQNTGELFF.

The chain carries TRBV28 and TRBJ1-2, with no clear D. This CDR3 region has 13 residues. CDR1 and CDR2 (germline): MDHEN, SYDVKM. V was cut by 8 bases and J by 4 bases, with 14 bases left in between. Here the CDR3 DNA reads TGTGCCAGCCAGACTGGGCAAGTCTATGGCTACACCTTC. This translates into CASQTGQVYGYTF.

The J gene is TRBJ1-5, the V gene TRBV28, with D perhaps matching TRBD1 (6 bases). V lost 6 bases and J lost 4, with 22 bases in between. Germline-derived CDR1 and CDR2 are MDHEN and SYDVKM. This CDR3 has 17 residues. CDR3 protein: CASSFAGVMEWNQPQHF. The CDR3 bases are TGTGCCAGCAGCTTCGCAGGGGTGATGGAATGGAATCAGCCCCAGCATTTT.

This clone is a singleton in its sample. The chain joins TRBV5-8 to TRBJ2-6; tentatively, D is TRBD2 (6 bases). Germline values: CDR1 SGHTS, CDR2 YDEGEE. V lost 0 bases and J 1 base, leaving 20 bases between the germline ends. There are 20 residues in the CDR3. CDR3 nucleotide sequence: TGTGCCAGCAGCTTGGTTCGGGTCAACTACGGGACTTCTGGGGCCAACGTCCTGACTTTC. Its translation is CASSLVRVNYGTSGANVLTF.

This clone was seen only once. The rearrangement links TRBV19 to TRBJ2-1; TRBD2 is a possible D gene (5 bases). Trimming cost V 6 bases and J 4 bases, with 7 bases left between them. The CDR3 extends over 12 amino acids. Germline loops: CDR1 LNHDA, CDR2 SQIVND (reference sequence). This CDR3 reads CASRDSYNEQFF. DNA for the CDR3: TGTGCCAGTAGGGACTCATACAATGAGCAGTTCTTC. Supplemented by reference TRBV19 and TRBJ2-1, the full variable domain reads DGGITQSPKYLFRKEGQNVTLSCEQNLNHDAMYWYRQDPGQGLRLIYYSQIVNDFQKGDIAEGYSVSREKKESFPLTVTSAQKNPTAFYLCASRDSYNEQFFGPGTRLTVL.

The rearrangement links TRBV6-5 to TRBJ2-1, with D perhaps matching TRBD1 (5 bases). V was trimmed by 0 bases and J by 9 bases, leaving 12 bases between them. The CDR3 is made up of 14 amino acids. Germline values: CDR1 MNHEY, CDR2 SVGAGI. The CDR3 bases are TGTGCCAGCAGTTACTCCCACAGGTTGGGTGAGCAGTTCTTC. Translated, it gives CASSYSHRLGEQFF.

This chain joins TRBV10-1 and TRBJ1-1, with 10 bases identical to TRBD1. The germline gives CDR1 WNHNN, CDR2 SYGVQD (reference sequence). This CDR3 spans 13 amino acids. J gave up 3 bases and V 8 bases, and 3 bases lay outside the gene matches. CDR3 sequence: CASRGTGDTEAFF. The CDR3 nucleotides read TGCGCCAGCCGTGGGACAGGGGACACTGAAGCTTTCTTT.

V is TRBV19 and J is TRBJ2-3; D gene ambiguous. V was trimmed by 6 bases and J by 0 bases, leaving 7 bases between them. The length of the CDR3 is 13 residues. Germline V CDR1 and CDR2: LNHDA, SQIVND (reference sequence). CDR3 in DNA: TGTGCCAGTAGACCACCCAGCACAGATACGCAGTATTTT. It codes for CASRPPSTDTQYF.

The CDR3 bases are TGCGCCAGCAGCTTGTTCGGGACAGGGGACACTGAAGCTTTCTTT. It is translated as CASSLFGTGDTEAFF. The chain employs TRBV5-1 and TRBJ1-1; 10 nucleotides match TRBD1. The CDR3 runs to 15 residues. Losses at the gene ends were 1 base for V and 3 bases for J; bases not matched to a gene: 3. CDR1 is SGHRS, CDR2 YFSETQ, per germline.

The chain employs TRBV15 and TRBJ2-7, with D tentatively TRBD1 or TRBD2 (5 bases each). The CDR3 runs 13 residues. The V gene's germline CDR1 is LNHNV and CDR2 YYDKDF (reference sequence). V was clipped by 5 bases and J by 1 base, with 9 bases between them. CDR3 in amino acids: CATSGGRSYEQYF. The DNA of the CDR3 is TGTGCCACCAGCGGGGGACGTTCCTACGAGCAGTACTTC.

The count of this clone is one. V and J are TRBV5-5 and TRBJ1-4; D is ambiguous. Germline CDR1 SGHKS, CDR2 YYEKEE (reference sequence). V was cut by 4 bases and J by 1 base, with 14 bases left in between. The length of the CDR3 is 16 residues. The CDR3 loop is CASSHTAGLTNEKLFF. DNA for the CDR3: TGTGCCAGCAGCCACACGGCAGGTTTAACTAATGAAAAACTGTTTTTT.

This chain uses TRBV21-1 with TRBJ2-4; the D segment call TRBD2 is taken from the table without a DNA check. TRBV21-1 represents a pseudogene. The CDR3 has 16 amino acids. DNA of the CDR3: TGTGCCAGCAGCAAAGATCCAGCGGGGAACAAAAACATTCAGTACTTC. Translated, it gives CASSKDPAGNKNIQYF.

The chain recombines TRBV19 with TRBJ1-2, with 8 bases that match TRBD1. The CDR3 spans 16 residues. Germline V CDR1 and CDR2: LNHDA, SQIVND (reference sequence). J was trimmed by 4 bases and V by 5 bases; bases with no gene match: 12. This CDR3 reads CASSARTGMTSYGYTF. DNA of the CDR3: TGTGCCAGTAGTGCACGGACAGGGATGACTAGCTATGGCTACACCTTC.

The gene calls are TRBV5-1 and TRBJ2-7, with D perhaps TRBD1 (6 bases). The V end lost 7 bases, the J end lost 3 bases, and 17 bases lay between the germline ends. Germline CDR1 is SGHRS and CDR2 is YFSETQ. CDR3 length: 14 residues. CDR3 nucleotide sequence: TGCGCCAGCGGGGTAGAGGACAGCTTCTACGAGCAGTACTTC. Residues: CASGVEDSFYEQYF.

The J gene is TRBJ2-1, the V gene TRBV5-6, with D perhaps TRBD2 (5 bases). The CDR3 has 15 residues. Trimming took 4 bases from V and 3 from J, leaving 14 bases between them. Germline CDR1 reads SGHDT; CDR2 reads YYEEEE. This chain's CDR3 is CASSPRVSGYNEQFF. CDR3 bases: TGTGCCAGCAGCCCTCGGGTGAGCGGCTACAATGAGCAGTTCTTC.